The source of this T cell receptor beta chain is a study of graft-versus-host responses after intestinal transplantation (dated by TCRdb to 2020 to 2022). Notes on the research overall: Recipients received multivisceral, liver-intestinal, or isolated intestinal transplants. Every recipient was given anti-thymocyte globulin induction, followed by about three years of maintenance tacrolimus and steroids. After intestinal transplantation, graft-versus-host and host-versus-graft alloreactive T cell clones in the graft, circulation and bone marrow were tracked using bulk TCR-beta CDR3 sequencing. To identify alloreactive clones, pre-transplant mixed lymphocyte reaction products were sequenced and then compared with unstimulated pre-transplant donor and recipient T cells. A cohort of more than 20 intestinal transplant recipients, including one retransplant, was enrolled, and a few patients lacking pretransplant specimens were excluded. A peak of at least 4% donor T cells among recipient peripheral blood mononuclear cells was the definition used for donor T cell macrochimerism. Rather than being sequenced by the commercial service, samples from a few later patients were sequenced in-house on an Illumina MiSeq and processed with MiXCR. What the research found in general, with its limitations: GvH clones were detected in recipient bone marrow, and some of these GvH clones were observed earlier in ileal mucosa or blood, consistent with an intestinal mucosal origin. The relatively low number and heterogeneity of intestinal transplant patients limited the conclusions. In the allografts of patients with donor T cell macrochimerism, GvH to HvG T cell clonal ratios were high. Peak levels of circulating GvH clones were associated with declines in HvG clones early after transplant.

The library came from the immunoSEQ multiplex PCR assay. For most patients, high-throughput TCR-beta CDR3 sequencing of genomic DNA was performed by Adaptive Biotechnologies. As for the authors' bioinformatics: TCR sequencing data were retrieved from Adaptive's ImmunoSEQ software for some 19 patients, whereas a few other patients were processed with MiXCR and VDJtools. CDR3 nucleotide sequences shared between donor and recipient were removed because their origin could not be assigned. To be classed as alloreactive, a clone needed at least 2-fold expansion over unstimulated cells and a minimum CFSE-low frequency of 0.002% (template counts) or 0.001% (read counts). Clones detected in sequenced pre-transplant spleen, lymph node, or MLR CFSE-low populations of the donor or recipient were defined as mappable. Cumulative frequency of alloreactive clones was calculated as a percentage of all sequences weighted by copy number. TCRdb took this table from immuneACCESS and kept in-frame rearrangements with V and J called. Such tables lack part of the clones; where checked against another copy, unresolved V genes explain under half of the gap, and the rest is unexplained. V and J calls and clone size come straight from that table; D and trimming were deduced from the DNA. For this sample there are about 38,000 clones; 75% to 90% appear just once. The ten biggest clones cover 3.5% of the sample.

This clone was seen a handful of times. Its antigen is not yet known. No base-level quality is on record; no much larger clone is a single base apart. CDR1 and CDR2, per the germline V gene, are SNHLY and FYNNEI. The CDR3 sequence holds 13 residues, the cysteine and phenylalanine included. Only the CDR3 region is kept as DNA, spanning 39 bases read in frame from base 1. V is pared back by 3 bases and J by 2 bases, with 6 bases lying between the germline termini. In the first month after transplant, blood samples were collected up to 4 times, and after that at least monthly when available. The clonotype was recovered from a human patient who received an intestinal transplant, so some T cells may come from the graft donor. The specimen was PBMCs, collected 1070 days after transplant. The chain was built from TRBV2 and TRBJ2-3, with the identity of the D gene unclear. CDR3 loop: CASSDRVTDTQYF. The sequence in DNA is TGTGCCAGCAGTGATAGAGTCACAGATACGCAGTATTTT.